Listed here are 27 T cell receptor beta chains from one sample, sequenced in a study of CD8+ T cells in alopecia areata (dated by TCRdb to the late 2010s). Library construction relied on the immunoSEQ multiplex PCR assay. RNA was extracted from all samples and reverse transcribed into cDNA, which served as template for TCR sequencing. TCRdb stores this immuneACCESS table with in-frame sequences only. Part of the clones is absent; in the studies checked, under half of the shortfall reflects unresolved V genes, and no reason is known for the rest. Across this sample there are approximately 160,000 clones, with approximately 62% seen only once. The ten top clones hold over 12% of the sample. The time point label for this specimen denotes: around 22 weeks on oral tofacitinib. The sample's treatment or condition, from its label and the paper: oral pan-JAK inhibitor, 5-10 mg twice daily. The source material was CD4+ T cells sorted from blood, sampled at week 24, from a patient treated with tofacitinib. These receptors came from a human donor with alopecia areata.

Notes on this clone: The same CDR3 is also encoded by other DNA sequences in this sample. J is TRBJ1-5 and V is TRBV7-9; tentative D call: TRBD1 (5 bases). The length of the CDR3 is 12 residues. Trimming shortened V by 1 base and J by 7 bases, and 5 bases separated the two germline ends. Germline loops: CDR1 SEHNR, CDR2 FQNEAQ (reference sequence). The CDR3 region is CASSLGGQPQHF. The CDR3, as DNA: TGTGCCAGCAGCTTAGGGGGGCAGCCCCAGCATTTT.

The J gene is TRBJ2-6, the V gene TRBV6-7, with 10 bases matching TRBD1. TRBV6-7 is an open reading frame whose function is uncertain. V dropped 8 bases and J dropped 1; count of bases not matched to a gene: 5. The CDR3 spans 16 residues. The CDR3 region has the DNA TGTGCCAGCCTCGGACAGGGGGTATCTGGGGCCAACGTCCTGACTTTC. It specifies CASLGQGVSGANVLTF.

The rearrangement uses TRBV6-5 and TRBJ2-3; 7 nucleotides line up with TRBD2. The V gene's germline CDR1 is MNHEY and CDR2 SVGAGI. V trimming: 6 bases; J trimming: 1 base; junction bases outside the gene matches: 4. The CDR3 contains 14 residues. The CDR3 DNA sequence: TGTGCCAGCAGGATGGCGGGGGGCACAGATACGCAGTATTTT. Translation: CASRMAGGTDTQYF.

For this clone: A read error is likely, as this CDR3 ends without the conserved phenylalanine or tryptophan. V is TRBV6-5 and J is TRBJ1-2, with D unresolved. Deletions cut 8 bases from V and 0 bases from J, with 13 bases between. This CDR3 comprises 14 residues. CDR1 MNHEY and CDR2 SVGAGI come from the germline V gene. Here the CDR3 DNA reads TGTGCCAGCGGAGTAGGAGGGACTAACTATGGCTACACCTCC. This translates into CASGVGGTNYGYTS.

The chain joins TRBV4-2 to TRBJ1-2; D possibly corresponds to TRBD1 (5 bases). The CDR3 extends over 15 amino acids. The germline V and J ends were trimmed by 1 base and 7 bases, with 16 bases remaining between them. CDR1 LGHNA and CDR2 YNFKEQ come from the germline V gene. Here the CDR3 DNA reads TGTGCCAGCAGCCAAGGGTCAGGGTTTGCGAGTGGCTACACCTTC. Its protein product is CASSQGSGFASGYTF.

The DNA for the CDR3 is TGTGCCAGCAGCCCTTACAGGGCTACCCAAGAGACCCAGTACTTC. This gives the protein CASSPYRATQETQYF. The chain links TRBV6-6 to TRBJ2-5, with a possible D match to TRBD1 (6 bases). V lost 6 bases, J lost 1 base, and 15 bases lay in between. The CDR3 totals 15 residues. From germline, CDR1 is MNHNY and CDR2 SVGAGI (reference sequence).

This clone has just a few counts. The CDR3 region is CAWDWGAEYNEQFF. CDR3 bases: TGTGCCTGGGATTGGGGGGCGGAGTACAATGAGCAGTTCTTC. J is TRBJ2-1 and V is TRBV30, with D possibly being TRBD1 or TRBD2 (6 bases each). The V gene's germline CDR1 is GTSNPN and CDR2 SVGIG (reference sequence). This CDR3 contains 14 residues. V gave up 5 bases and J gave up 4 bases, with 15 bases separating them. The full variable domain, rest sourced from reference TRBV30 and TRBJ2-1, is SQTIHQWPATLVQPVGSPLSLECTVEGTSNPNLYWYRQAAGRGLQLLFYSVGIGQISSEVPQNLSASRPQDRQFILSSKKLLLSDSGFYLCAWDWGAEYNEQFFGPGTRLTVL.

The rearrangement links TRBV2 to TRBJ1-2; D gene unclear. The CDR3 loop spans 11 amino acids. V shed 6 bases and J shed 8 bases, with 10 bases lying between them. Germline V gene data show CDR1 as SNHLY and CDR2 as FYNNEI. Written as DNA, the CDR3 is TGTGCCAGCAGAAGACAAGGCGGCTACACCTTC. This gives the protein CASRRQGGYTF. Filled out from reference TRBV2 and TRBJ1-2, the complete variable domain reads EPEVTQTPSHQVTQMGQEVILRCVPISNHLYFYWYRQILGQKVEFLVSFYNNEISEKSEIFDDQFSVERPDGSNFTLKIRSTKLEDSAMYFCASRRQGGYTFGSGTRLTVV.

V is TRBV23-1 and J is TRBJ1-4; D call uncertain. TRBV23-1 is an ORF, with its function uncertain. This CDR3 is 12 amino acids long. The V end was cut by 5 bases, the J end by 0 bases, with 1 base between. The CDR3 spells CASSATNEKLFF. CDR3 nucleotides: TGCGCCAGCAGTGCAACTAATGAAAAACTGTTTTTT.

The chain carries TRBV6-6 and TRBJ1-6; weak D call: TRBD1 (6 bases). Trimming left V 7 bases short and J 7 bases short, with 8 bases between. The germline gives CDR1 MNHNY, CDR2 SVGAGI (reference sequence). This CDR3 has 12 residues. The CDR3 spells CASTDRNSPLHF. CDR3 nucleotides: TGTGCCAGCACCGACAGGAATTCACCCCTCCACTTT.

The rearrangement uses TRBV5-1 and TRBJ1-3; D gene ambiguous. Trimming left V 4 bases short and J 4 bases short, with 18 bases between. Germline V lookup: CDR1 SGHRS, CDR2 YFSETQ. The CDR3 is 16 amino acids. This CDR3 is CASSGEGPRHGNTIYF. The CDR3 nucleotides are TGCGCCAGCAGCGGGGAAGGGCCCCGACACGGAAACACCATATATTTT.

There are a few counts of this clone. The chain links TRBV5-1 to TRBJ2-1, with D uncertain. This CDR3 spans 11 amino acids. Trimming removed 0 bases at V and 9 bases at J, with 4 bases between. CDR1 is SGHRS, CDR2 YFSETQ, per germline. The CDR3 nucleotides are TGCGCCAGCAGCTTGGATGGTGAGCAGTTCTTC. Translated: CASSLDGEQFF. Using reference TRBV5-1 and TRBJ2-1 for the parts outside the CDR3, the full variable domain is KAGVTQTPRYLIKTRGQQVTLSCSPISGHRSVSWYQQTPGQGLQFLFEYFSETQRNKGNFPGRFSGRQFSNSRSEMNVSTLELGDSALYLCASSLDGEQFFGPGTRLTVL.

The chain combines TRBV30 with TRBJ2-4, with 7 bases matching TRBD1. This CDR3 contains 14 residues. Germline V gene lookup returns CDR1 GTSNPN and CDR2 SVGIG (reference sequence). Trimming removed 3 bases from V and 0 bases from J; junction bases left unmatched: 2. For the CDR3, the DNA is TGTGCCTGGAGCGGACAGGAAGCCAAAAACATTCAGTACTTC. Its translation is CAWSGQEAKNIQYF. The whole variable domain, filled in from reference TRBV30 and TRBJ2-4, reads SQTIHQWPATLVQPVGSPLSLECTVEGTSNPNLYWYRQAAGRGLQLLFYSVGIGQISSEVPQNLSASRPQDRQFILSSKKLLLSDSGFYLCAWSGQEAKNIQYFGAGTRLSVL.

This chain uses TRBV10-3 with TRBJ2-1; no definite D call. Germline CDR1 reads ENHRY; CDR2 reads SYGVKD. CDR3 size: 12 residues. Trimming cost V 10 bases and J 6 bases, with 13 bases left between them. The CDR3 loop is CATAWGGNEQFF. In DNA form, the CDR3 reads TGTGCCACCGCTTGGGGTGGCAATGAGCAGTTCTTC.

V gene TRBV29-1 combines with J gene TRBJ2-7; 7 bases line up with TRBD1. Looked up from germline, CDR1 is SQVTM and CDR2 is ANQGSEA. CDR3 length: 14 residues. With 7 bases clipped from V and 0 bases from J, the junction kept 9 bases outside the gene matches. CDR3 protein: CSANSGGSSYEQYF. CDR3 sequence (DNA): TGCAGCGCCAACTCAGGGGGTAGCTCCTACGAGCAGTACTTC.

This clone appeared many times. This CDR3 is CASSLAGVTTDTQYF. CDR3 bases: TGTGCCAGCAGCTTGGCGGGGGTGACCACAGATACGCAGTATTTT. The chain uses TRBV7-2 and TRBJ2-3, with TRBD2 matching 7 bases. The CDR3 contains 15 residues. V was clipped by 3 bases and J by 2 bases; unmatched bases: 5. Per the germline V gene, CDR1 is SGHTA and CDR2 is FQGNSA.

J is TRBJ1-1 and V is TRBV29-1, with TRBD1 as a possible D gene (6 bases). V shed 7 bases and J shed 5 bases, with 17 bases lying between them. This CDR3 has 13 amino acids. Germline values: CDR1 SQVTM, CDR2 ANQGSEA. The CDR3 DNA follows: TGCAGCGCAGAGGCGGGGGGCAGGACTGAAGCTTTCTTT. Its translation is CSAEAGGRTEAFF.

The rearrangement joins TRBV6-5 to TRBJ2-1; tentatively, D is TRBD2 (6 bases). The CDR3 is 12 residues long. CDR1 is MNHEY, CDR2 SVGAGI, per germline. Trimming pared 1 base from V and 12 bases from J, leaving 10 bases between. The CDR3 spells CASSYFSGVQFF. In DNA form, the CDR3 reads TGTGCCAGCAGTTACTTTAGCGGTGTGCAGTTCTTC.

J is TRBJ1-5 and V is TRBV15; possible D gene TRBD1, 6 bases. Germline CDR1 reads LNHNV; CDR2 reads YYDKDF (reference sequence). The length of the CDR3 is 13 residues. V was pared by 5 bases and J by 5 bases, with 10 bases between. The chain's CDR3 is CATSAGVDQPQHF. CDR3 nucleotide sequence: TGTGCCACCAGCGCAGGGGTCGATCAGCCCCAGCATTTT.

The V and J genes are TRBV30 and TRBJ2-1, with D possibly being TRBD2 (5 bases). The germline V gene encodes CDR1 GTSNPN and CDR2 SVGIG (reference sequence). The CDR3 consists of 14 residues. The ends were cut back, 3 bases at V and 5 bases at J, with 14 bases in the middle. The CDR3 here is CAWRRLGRDNEQFF. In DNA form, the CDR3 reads TGTGCCTGGAGAAGACTGGGGAGAGACAATGAGCAGTTCTTC.

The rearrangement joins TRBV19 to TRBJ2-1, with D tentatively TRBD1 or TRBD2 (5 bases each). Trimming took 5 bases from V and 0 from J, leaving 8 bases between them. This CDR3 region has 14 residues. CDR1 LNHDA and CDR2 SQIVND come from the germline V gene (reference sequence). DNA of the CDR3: TGTGCCAGTAGTGAGGGGAGCTCCTACAATGAGCAGTTCTTC. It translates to CASSEGSSYNEQFF.

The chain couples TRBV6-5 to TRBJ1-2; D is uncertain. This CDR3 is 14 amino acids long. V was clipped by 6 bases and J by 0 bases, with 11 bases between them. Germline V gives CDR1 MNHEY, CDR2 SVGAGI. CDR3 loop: CASRESGANYGYTF. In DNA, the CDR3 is TGTGCCAGCAGGGAGTCTGGGGCTAACTATGGCTACACCTTC.

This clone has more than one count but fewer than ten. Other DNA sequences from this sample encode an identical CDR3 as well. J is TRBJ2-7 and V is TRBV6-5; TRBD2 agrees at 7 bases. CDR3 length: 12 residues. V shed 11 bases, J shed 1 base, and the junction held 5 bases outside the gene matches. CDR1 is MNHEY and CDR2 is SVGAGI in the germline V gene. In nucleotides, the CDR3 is TGTGCCTCCAGGGAGGGGTCCTACGAGCAGTACTTC. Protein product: CASREGSYEQYF.

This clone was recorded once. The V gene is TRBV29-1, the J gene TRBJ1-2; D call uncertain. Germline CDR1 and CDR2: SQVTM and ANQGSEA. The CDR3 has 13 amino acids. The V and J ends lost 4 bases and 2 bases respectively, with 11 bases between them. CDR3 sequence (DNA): TGCAGCGTTGGATCAGGCGGCAACTATGGCTACACCTTC. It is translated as CSVGSGGNYGYTF.

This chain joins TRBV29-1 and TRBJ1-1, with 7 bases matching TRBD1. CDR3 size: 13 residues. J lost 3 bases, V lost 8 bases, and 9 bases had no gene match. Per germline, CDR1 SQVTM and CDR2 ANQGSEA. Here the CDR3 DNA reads TGCAGCACTACGACAGGGACTTACACTGAAGCTTTCTTT. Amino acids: CSTTTGTYTEAFF.

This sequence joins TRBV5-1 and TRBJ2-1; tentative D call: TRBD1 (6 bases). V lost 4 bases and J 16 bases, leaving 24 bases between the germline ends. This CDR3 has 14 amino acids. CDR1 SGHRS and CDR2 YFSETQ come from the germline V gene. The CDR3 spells CASSPNGQFQEDFF. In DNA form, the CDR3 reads TGCGCCAGCAGCCCCAACGGACAGTTCCAAGAGGATTTCTTC.

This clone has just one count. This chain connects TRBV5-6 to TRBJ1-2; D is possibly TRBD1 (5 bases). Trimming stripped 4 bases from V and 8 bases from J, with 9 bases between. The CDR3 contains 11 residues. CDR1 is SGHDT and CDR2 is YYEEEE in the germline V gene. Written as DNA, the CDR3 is TGTGCCAGCAGCAGCGGGGCCGGCTACACCTTC. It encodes CASSSGAGYTF.